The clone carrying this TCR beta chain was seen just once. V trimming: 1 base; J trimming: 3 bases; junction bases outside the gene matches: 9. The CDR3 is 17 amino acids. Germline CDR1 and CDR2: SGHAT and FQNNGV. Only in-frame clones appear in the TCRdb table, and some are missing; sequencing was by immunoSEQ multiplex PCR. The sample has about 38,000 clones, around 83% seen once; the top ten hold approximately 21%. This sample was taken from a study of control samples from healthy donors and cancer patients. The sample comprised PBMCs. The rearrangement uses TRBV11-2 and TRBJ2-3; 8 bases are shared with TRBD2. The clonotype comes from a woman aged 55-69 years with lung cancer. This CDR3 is CASSLGRAGTSTDTQYF. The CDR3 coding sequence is TGTGCCAGCAGCTTAGGCCGGGCCGGGACTAGTACAGATACGCAGTATTTT.